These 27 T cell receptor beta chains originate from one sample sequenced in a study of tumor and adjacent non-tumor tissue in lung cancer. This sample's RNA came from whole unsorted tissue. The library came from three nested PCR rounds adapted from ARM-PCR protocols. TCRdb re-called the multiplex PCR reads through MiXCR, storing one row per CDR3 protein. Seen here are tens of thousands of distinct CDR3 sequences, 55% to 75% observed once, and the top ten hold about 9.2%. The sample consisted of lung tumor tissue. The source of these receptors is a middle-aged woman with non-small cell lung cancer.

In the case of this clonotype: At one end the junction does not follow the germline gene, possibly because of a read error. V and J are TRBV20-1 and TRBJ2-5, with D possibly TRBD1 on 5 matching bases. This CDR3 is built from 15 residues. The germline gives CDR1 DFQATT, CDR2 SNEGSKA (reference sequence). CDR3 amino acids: CSAVPHSGGQETQCF. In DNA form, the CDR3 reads TGCAGTGCTGTTCCTCACTCTGGCGGACAAGAGACCCAGTGCTTC.

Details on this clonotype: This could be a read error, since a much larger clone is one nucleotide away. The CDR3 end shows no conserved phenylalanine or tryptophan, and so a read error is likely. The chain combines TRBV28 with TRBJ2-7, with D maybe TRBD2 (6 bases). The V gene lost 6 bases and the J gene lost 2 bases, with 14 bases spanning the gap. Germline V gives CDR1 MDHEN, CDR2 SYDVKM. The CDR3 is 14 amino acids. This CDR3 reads CASSPGTETYEQYC. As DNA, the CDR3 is TGTGCCAGCAGCCCGGGGACTGAAACCTACGAGCAGTACTGC.

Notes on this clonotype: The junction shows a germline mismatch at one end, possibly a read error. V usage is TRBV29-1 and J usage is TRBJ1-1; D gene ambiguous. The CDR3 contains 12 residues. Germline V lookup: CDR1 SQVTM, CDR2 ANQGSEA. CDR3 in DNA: TGCAGTGCTGGGCCCAGGAACACTGAAACTTTCTTT. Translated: CSAGPRNTETFF.

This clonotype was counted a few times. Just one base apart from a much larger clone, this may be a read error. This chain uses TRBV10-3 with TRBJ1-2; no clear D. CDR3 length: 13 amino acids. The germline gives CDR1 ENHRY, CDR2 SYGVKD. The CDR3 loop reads CAISVDSSGGYNF. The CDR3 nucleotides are TGTGCCATCAGTGTGGATTCAAGCGGCGGCTACAACTTC.

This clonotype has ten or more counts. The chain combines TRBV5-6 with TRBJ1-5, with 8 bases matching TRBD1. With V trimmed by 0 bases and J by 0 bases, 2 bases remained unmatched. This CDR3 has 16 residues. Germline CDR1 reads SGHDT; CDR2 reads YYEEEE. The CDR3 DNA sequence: TGTGCCAGCAGCTTGGGGGGACAGGATAGCAATCAGCCCCAGCATTTT. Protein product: CASSLGGQDSNQPQHF.

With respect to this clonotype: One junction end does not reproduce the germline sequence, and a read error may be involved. The CDR3 region has the DNA TGTGCAAGCAGTTATACACCAGACGGGGGTCCCCAGCATTTT. Its translation: CASSYTPDGGPQHF. This chain uses TRBV6-5 with TRBJ1-5; TRBD1 might be the D (5 bases). Germline V lookup: CDR1 MNHEY, CDR2 SVGAGI. The CDR3 is 14 residues long.

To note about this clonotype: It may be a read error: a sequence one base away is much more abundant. The CDR3 DNA sequence: TGCGCCAGCAGCTCATCTCCAGGACAGGGGAGCGAGCAGTACTTC. This sequence encodes CASSSSPGQGSEQYF. The V call is TRBV5-1, the J call TRBJ2-7, with 9 nucleotides matching TRBD1. Germline CDR1 SGHRS, CDR2 YFSETQ. The junction had 10 bases not matched to a gene; V was cut back by 3 bases and J by 6 bases. CDR3 length: 15 amino acids.

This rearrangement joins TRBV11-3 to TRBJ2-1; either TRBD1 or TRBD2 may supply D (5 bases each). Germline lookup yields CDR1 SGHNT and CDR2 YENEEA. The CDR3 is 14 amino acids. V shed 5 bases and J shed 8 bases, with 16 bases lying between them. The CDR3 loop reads CASSPGQGDDEQFF. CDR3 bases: TGTGCCAGCAGCCCCGGACAAGGGGACGATGAGCAGTTCTTC.

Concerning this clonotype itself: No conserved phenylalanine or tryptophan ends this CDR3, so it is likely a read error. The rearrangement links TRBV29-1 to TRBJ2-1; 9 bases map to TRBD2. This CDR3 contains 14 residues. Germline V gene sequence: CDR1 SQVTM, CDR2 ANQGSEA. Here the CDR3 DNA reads TGCAGCATGACTAGCGGTTTTTCTTACAATGAACAGTTCTAC. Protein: CSMTSGFSYNEQFY.

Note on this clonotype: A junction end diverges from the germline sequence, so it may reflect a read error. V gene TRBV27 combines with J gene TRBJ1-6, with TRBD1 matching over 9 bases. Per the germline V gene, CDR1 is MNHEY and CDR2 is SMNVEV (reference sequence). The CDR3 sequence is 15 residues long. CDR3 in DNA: TGTGTCAGCAGCGTAACCGGGACAGGGAATTCACCCCTCCACTTT. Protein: CVSSVTGTGNSPLHF.

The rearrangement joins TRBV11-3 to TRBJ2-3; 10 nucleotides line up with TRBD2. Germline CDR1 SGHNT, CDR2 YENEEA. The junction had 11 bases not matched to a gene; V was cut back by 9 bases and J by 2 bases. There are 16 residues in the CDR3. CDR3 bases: TGTGCCAGTAACTCGAGCGGGGGGGCGGACACAGATACGCAGTATTTT. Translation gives CASNSSGGADTDTQYF.

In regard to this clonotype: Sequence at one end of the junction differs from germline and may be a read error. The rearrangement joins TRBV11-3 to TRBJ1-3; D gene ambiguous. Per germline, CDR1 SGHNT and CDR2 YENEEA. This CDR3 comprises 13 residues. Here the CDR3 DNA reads TGTGTCAGCAGCTTAGATCCCAATGGCACCATATATTTT. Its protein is CVSSLDPNGTIYF.

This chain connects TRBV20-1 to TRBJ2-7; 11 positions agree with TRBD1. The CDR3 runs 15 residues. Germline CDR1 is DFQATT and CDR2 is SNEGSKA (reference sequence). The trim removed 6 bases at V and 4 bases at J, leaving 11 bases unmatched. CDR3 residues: CSARNPGQGAYEQYF. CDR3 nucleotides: TGCAGTGCCAGAAATCCCGGACAGGGGGCGTACGAGCAGTACTTC.

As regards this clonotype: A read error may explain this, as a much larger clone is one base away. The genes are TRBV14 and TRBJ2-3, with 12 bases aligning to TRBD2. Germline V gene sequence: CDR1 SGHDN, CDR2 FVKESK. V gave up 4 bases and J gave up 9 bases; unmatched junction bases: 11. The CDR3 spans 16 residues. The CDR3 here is CASSPLLAGGSYTQYF. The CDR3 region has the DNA TGTGCCAGCAGCCCCCTCCTAGCGGGAGGGTCGTACACGCAGTATTTT.

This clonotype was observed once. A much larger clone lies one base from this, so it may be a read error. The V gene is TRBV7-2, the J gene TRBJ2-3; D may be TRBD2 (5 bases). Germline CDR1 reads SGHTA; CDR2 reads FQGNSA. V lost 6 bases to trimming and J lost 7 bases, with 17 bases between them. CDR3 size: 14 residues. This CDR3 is CASRASRSVNTQYF. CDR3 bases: TGTGCCAGCAGGGCTAGCCGTTCGGTTAATACGCAGTATTTT.

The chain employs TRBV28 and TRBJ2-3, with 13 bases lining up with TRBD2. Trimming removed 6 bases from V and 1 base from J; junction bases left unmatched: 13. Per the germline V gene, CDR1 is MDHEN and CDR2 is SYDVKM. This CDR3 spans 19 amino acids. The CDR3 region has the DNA TGTGCCAGCAGGGACGGAACTAGCGGGAGGGCCCTACGCACAGATACGCAGTATTTT. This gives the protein CASRDGTSGRALRTDTQYF.

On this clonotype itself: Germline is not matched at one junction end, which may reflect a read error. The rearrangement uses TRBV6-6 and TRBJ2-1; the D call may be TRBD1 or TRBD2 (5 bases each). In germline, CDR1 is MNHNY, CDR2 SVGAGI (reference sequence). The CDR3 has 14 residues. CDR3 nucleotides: TGTGCCCGCAGTTGGGACGGAGCATACAATGAGCAGTTCTTC. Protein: CARSWDGAYNEQFF.

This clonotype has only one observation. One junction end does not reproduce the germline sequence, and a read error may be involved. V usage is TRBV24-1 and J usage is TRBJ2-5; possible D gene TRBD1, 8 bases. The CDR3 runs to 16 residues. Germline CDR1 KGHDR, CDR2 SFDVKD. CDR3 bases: TGTGCCACCAGTGATATATCCAGGACAGGGAGGGAGACCCAGTATTTC. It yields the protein CATSDISRTGRETQYF.

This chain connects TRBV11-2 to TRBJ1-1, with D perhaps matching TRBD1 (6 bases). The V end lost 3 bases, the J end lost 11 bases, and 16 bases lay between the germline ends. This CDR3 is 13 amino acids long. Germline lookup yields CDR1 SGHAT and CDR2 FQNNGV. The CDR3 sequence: CASSFRGGAGAFF. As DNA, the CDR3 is TGTGCCAGCAGCTTCCGTGGGGGGGCGGGGGCTTTCTTT.

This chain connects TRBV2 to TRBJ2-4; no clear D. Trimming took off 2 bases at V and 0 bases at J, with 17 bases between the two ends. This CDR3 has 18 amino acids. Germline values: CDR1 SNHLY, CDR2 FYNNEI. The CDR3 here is CASSEIMVGSVAKNIQYF. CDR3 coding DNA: TGTGCCAGCAGTGAAATTATGGTTGGGTCGGTAGCCAAAAACATTCAGTACTTC.

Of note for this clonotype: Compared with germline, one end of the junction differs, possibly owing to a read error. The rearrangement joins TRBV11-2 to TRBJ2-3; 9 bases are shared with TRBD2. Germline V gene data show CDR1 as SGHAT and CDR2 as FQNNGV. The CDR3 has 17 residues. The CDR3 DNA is TGTGCCAGCGGCTTAGTTGGCGGGGGGGAATGCACAGATACGCAATATTTT. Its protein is CASGLVGGGECTDTQYF.

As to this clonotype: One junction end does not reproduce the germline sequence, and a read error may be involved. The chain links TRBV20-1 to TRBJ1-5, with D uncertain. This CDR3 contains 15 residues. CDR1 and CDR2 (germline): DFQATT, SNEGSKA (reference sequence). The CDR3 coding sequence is TGCAGTGCCAGAGATCTGGACGGGAACAATCAGCCCCAGCATTTT. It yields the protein CSARDLDGNNQPQHF.

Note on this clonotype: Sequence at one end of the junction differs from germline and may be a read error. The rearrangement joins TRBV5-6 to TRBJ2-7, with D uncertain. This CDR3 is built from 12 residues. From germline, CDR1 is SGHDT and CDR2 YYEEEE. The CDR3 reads CAGSLRQIPRYF. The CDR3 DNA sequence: TGTGCCGGCAGCTTGCGGCAGATCCCGAGGTACTTC.

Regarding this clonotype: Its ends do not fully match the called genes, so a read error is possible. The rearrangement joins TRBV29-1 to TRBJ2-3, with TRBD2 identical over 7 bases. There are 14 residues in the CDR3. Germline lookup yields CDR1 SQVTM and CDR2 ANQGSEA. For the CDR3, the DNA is TGCAGTGTTCTTAAGGAGACTAGCACAGATATGCAGTATTTT. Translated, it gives CSVLKETSTDMQYF.

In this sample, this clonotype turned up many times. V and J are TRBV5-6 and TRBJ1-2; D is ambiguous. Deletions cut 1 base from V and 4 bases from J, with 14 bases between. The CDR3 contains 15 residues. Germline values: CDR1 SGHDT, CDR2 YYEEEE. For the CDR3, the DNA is TGTGCCAGCAGCTTGAAGGCAGCTGGACCCTATGGCTACACCTTC. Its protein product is CASSLKAAGPYGYTF.

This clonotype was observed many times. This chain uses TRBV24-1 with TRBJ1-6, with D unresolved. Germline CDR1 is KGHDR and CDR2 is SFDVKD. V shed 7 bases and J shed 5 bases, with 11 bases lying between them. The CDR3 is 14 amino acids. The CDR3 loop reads CATSERWDNSPLHF. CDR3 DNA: TGTGCCACCAGCGAAAGGTGGGATAATTCACCCCTCCACTTT.

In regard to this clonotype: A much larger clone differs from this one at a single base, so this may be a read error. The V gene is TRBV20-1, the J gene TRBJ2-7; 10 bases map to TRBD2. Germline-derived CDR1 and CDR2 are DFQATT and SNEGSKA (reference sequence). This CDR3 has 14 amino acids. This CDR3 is CSAAPSGRAYVQYF. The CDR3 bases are TGCAGTGCTGCCCCAAGCGGGAGGGCCTACGTGCAGTACTTC.